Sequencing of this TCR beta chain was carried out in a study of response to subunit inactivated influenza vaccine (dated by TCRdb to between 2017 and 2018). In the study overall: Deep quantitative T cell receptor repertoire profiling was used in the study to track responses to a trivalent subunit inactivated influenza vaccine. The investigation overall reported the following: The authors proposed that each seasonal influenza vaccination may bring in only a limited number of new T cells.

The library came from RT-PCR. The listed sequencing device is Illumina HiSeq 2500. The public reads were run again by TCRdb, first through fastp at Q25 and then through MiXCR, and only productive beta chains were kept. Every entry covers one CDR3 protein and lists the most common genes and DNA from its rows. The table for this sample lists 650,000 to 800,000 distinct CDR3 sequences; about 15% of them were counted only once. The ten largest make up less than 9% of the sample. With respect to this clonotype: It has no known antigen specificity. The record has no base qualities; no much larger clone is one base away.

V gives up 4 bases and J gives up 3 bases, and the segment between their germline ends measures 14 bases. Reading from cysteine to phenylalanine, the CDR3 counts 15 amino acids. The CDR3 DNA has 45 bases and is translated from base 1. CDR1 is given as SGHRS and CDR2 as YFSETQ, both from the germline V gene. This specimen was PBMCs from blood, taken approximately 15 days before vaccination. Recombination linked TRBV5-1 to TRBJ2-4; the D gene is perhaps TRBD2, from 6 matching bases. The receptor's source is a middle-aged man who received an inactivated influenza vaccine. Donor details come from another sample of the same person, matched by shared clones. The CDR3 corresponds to CASSPMRGGKNIQYF. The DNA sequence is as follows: TGCGCCAGCAGCCCGATGAGGGGAGGCAAAAACATTCAGTACTTC.